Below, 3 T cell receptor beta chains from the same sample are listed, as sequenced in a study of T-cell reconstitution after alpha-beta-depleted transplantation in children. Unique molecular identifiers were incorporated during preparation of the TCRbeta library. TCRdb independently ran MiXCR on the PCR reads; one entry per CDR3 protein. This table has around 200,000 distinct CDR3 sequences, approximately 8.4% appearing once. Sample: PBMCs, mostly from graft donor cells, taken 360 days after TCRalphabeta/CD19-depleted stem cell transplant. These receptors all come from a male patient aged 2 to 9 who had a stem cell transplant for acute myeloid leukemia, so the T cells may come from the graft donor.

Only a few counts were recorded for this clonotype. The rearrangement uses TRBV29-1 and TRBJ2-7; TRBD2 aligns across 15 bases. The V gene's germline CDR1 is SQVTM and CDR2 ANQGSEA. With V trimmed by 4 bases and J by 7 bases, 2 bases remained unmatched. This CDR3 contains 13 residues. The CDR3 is CSVAGLAGGEQYF. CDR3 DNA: TGCAGCGTTGCGGGACTAGCGGGAGGAGAGCAGTACTTC.

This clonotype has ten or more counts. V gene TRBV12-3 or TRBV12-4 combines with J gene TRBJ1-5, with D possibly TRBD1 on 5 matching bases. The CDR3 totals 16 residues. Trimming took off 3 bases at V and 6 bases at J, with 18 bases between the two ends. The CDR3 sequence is CASSFRKDSSGQPQHF. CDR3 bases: TGTGCCAGCAGTTTCAGGAAAGACAGTTCTGGTCAGCCCCAGCATTTT.

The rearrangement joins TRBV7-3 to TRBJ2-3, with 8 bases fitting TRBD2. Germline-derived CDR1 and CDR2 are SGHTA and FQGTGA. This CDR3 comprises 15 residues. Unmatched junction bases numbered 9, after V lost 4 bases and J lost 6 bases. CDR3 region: CASSSTGGPKDTQYF. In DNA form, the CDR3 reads TGTGCCAGCAGCTCCACGGGGGGGCCGAAGGATACGCAGTATTTT.